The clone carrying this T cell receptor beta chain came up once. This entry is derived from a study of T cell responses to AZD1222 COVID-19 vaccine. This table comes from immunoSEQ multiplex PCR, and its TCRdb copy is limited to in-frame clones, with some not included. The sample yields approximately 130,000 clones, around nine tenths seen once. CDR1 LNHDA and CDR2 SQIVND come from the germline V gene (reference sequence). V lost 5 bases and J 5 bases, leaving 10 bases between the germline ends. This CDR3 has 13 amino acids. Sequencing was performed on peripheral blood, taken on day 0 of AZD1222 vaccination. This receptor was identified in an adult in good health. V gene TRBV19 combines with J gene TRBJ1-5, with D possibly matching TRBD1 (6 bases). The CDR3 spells CASSGDIDQPQHF. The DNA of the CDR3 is TGTGCCAGTAGTGGGGACATTGATCAGCCCCAGCATTTT. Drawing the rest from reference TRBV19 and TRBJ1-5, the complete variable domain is DGGITQSPKYLFRKEGQNVTLSCEQNLNHDAMYWYRQDPGQGLRLIYYSQIVNDFQKGDIAEGYSVSREKKESFPLTVTSAQKNPTAFYLCASSGDIDQPQHFGDGTRLSIL.